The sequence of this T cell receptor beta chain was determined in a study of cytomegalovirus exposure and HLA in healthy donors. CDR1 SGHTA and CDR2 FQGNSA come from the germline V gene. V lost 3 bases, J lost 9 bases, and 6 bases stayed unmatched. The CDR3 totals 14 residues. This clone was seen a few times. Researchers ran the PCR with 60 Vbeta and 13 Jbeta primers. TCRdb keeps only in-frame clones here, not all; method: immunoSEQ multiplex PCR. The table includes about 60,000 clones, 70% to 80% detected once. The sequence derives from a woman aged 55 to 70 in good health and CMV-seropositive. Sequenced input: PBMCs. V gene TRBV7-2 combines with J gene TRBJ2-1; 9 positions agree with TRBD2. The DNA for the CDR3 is TGTGCCAGCAGCTTTCGGACTAGCGTCGGTGAGCAGTTCTTC. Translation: CASSFRTSVGEQFF.